This T cell receptor (beta chain) was recovered during a study of persistence of HIV-infected CD4 T cells. Stimulation used 9 to 10 ug/mL lysate from CMV-infected fibroblasts. CD40L-negative CD69-negative CD45RO-high memory CD4+ T cells were sorted as populations depleted of antigen-responding cells. Anti-CD28/CD49d costimulation, CD40-blocking antibody and enfuvirtide were given to CD8-depleted PBMCs for less than 20 hours. Sequencing used immunoSEQ version 4 in survey mode. Some clones are missing from TCRdb's copy, which holds only in-frame ones; the method was immunoSEQ multiplex PCR. The sample yields roughly 34,000 clones, 75% to 85% seen once. On this clone itself: Its specificity is not known.

The germline CDR1 and CDR2 sequences are DFQATT and SNEGSKA (reference sequence). CDR3 size: 14 residues. V was cut by 3 bases and J by 2 bases, with 14 bases left in between. The specimen was CD4+ T cells sorted from PBMCs after roughly 18-hour stimulation, collected from a patient who received antiretroviral therapy. The chain uses TRBV20-1 and TRBJ2-7; the D is unclear. This TCR was sampled from an adult man with HIV who was CMV-seropositive. DNA for the CDR3: TGCAGTGCTAGTGGAGCCAGACGGGCCTACGAGCAGTACTTC. Its protein is CSASGARRAYEQYF.